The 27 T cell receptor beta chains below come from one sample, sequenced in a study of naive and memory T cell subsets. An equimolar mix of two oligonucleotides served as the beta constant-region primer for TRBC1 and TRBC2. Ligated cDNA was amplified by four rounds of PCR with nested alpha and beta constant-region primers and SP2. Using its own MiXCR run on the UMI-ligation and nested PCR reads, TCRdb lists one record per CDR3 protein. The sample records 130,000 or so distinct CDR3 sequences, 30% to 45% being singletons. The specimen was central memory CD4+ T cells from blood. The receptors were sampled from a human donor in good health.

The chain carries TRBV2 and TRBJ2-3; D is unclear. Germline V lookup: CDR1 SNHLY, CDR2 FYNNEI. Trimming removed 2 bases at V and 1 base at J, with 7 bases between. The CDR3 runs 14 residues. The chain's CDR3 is CASSESSGTDTQYF. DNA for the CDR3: TGTGCCAGCAGTGAATCCAGCGGCACAGATACGCAGTATTTT.

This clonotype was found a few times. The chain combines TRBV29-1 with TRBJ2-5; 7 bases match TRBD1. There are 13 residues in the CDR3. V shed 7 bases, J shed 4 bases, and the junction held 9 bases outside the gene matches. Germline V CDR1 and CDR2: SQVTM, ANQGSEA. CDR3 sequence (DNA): TGCAGCGGGCGACAGGGTATCAGAGAGACCCAGTACTTC. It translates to CSGRQGIRETQYF.

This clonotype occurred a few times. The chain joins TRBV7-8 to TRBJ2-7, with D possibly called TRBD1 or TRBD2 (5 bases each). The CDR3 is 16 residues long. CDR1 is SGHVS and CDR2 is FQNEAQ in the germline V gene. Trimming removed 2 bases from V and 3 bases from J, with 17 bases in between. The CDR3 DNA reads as TGTGCCAGCAGCTTAACTAGGGGTGGACGGGGCTACGAGCAGTACTTC. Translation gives CASSLTRGGRGYEQYF.

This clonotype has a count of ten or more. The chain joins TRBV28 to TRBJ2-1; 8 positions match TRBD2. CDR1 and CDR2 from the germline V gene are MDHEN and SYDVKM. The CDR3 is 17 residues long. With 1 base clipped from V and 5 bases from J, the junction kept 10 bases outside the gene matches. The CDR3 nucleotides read TGTGCCAGCAGTTTATTCGCTAGCGGGCCTAGAGACAATGAGCAGTTCTTC. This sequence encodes CASSLFASGPRDNEQFF.

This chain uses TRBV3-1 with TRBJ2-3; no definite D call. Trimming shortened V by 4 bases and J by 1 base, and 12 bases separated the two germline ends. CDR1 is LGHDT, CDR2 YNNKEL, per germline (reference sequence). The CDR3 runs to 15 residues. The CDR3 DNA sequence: TGTGCCAGCAGCCGAGCCGGCTCCGGCACAGATACGCAGTATTTT. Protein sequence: CASSRAGSGTDTQYF.

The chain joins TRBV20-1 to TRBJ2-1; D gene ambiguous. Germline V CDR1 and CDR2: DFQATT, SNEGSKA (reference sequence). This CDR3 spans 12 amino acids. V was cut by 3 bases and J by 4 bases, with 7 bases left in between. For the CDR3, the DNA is TGCAGTGCTAGCCGACTTTACAATGAGCAGTTCTTC. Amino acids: CSASRLYNEQFF.

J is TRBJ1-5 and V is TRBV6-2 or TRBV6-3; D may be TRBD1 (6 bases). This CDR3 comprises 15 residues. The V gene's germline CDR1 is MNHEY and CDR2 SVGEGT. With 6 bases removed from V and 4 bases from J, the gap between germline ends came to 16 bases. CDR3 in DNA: TGTGCCAGCAGCCCCCAGAGGGGGAGAAATCAGCCCCAGCATTTT. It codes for CASSPQRGRNQPQHF.

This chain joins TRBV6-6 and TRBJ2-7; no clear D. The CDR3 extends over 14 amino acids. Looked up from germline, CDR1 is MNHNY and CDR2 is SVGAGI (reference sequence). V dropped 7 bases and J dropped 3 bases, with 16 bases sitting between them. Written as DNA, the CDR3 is TGTGCCAGCACTTGGAAAGACACGAGCTACGAGCAGTACTTC. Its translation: CASTWKDTSYEQYF.

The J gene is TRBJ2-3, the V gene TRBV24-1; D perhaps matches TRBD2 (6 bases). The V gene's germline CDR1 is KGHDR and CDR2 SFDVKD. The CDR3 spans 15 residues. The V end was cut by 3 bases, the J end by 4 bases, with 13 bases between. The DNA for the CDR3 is TGTGCCACCAGTGATGACGGGACTGCGGCAGATACGCAGTATTTT. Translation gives CATSDDGTAADTQYF.

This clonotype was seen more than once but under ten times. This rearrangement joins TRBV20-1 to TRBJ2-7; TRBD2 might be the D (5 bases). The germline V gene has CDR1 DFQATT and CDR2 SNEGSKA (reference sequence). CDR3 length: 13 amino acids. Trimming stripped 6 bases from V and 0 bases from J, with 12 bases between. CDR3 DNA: TGCAGTGCCGGCCCCACTAGCTCCTACGAGCAGTACTTC. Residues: CSAGPTSSYEQYF.

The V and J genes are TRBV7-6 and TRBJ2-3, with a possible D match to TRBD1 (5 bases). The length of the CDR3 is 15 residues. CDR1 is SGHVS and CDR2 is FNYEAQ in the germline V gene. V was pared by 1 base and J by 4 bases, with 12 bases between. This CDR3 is CASSLVSGNSDTQYF. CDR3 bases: TGTGCCAGCAGCTTAGTATCAGGGAACTCAGATACGCAGTATTTT.

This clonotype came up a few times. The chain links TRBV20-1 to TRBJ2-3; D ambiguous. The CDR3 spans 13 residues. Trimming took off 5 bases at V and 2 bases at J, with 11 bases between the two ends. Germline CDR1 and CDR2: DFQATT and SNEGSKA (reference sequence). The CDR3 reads CSAPVTTTDTQYF. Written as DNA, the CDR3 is TGCAGTGCTCCAGTTACAACCACAGATACGCAGTATTTT.

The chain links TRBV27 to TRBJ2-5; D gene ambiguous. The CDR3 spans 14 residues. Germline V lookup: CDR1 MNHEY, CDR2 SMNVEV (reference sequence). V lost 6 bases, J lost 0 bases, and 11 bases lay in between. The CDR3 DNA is TGTGCCAGCAGAACCTGGACGGACCAAGAGACCCAGTACTTC. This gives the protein CASRTWTDQETQYF.

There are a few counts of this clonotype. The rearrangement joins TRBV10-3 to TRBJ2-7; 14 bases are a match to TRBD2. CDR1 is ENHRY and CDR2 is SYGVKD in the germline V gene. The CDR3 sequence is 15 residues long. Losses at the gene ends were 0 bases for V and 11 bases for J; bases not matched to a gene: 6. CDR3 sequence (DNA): TGTGCCATCAGTGAGTCTGGTGGGACTAGCGGGAGAAAGTACTTC. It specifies CAISESGGTSGRKYF.

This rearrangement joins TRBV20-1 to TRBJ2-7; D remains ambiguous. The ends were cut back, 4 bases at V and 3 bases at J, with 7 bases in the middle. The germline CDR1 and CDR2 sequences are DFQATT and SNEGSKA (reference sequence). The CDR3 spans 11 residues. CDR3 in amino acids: CSATTDYEQYF. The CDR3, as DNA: TGCAGTGCTACGACCGACTACGAGCAGTACTTC.

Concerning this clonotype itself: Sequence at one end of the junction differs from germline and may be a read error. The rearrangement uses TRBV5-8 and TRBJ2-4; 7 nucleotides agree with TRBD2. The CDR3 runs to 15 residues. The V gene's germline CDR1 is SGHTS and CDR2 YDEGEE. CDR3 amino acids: CATSRGDSAKNIQYF. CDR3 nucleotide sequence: TGTGCCACCAGCCGGGGGGACTCAGCCAAAAACATTCAGTACTTC. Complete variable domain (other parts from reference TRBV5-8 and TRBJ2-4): EAGVTQSPTHLIKTRGQQATLRCSPISGHTSVYWYQQALGLGLQFLLWYDEGEERNRGNFPPRFSGRQFPNYSSELNVNALELEDSALYLCATSRGDSAKNIQYFGAGTRLSVL.

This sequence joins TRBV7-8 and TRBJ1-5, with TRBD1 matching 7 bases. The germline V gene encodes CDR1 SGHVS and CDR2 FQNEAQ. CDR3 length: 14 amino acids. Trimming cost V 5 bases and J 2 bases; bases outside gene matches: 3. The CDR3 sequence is CASSTGTGNQPQHF. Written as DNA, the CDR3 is TGTGCCAGCAGCACCGGGACAGGCAATCAGCCCCAGCATTTT.

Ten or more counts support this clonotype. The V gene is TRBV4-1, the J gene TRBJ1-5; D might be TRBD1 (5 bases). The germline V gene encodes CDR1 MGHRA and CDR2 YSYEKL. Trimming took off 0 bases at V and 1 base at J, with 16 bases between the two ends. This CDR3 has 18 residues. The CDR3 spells CASSQDGAGTGSNQPQHF. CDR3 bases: TGCGCCAGCAGCCAAGACGGGGCAGGGACTGGGAGCAATCAGCCCCAGCATTTT.

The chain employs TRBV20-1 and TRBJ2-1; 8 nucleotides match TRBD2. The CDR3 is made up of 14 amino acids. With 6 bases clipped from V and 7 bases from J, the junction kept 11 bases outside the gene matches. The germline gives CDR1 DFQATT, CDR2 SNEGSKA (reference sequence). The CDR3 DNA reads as TGCAGTGCCACCCCGGGAGGGGTCAGGAATGAGCAGTTCTTC. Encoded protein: CSATPGGVRNEQFF.

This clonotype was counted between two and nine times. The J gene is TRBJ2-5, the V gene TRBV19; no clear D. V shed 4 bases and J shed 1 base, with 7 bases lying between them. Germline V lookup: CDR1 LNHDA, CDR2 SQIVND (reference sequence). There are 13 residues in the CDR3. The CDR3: CASSKKAQETQYF. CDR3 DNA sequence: TGTGCCAGTAGTAAAAAGGCCCAAGAGACCCAGTACTTC. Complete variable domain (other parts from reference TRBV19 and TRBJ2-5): DGGITQSPKYLFRKEGQNVTLSCEQNLNHDAMYWYRQDPGQGLRLIYYSQIVNDFQKGDIAEGYSVSREKKESFPLTVTSAQKNPTAFYLCASSKKAQETQYFGPGTRLLVL.

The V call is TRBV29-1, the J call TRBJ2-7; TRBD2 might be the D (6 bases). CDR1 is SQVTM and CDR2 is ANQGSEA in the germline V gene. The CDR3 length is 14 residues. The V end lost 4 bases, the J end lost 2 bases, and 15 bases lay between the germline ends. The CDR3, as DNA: TGCAGCGTTGGGGGAGGTCAGGGAACCTACGAGCAGTACTTC. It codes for CSVGGGQGTYEQYF.

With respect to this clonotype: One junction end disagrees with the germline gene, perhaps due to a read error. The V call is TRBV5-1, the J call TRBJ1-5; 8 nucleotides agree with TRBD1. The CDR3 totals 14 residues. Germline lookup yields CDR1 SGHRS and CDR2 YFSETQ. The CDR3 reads CASRLTGEGQPQHF. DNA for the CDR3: TGCGCCAGCCGCTTGACAGGGGAAGGTCAGCCCCAGCATTTT.

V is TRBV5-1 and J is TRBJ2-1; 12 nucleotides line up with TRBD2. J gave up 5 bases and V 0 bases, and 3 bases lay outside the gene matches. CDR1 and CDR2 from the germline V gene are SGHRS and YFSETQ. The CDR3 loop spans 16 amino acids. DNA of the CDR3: TGCGCCAGCAGCTTGGGACTAGCGGGAGCAGACAATGAGCAGTTCTTC. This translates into CASSLGLAGADNEQFF.

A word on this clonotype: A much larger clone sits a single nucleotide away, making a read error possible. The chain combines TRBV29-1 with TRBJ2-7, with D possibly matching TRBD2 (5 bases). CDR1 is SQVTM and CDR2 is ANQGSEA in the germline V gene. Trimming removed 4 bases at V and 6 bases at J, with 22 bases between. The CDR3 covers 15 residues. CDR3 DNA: TGCAGCGTTGTACTACCAGCGGCCACCCCTGGCGAGCAGTACTTC. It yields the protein CSVVLPAATPGEQYF.

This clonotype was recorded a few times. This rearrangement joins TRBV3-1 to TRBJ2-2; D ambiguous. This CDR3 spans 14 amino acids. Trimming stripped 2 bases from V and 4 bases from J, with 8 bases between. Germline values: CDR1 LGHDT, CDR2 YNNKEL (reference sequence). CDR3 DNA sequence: TGTGCCAGCAGCCAATGGACCTCCACCGGGGAGCTGTTTTTT. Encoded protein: CASSQWTSTGELFF. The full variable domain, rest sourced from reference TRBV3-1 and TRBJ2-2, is DTAVSQTPKYLVTQMGNDKSIKCEQNLGHDTMYWYKQDSKKFLKIMFSYNNKELIINETVPNRFSPKSPDKAHLNLHINSLELGDSAVYFCASSQWTSTGELFFGEGSRLTVL.

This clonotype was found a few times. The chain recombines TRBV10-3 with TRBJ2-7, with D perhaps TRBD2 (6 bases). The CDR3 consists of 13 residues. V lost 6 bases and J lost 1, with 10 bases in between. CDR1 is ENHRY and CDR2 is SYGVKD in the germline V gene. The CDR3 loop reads CAIRLAGSYEQYF. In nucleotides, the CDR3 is TGTGCCATCAGGCTCGCGGGATCCTACGAGCAGTACTTC.

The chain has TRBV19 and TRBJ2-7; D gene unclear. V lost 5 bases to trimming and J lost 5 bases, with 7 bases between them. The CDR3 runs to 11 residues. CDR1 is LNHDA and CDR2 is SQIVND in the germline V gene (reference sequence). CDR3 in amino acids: CASSELNEQYF. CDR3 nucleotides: TGTGCCAGTAGTGAATTGAACGAGCAGTACTTC.